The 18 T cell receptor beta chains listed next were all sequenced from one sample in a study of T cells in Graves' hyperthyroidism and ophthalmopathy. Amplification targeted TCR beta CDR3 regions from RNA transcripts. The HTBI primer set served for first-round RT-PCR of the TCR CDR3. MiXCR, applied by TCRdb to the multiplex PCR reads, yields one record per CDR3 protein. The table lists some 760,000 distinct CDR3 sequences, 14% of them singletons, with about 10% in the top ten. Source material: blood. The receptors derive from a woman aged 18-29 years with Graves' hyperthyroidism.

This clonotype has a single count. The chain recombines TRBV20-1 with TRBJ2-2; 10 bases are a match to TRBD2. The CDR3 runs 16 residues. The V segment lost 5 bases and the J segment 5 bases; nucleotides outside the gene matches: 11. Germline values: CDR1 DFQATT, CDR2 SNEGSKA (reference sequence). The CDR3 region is CSAPLGVTSGTGELFF. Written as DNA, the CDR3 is TGCAGTGCTCCCTTGGGCGTGACTAGCGGGACCGGGGAGCTGTTTTTT.

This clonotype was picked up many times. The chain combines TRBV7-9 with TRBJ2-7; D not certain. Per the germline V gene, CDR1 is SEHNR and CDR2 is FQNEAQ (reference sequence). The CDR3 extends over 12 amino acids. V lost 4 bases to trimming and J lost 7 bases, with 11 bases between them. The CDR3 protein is CASSSQAPEQYF. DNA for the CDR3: TGTGCCAGCAGCTCGCAGGCTCCTGAGCAGTACTTC.

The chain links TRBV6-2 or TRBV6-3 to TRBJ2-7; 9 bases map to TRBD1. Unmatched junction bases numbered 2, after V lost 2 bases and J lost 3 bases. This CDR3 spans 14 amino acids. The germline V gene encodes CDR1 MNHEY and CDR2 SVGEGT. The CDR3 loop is CASSYRGQGYEQYF. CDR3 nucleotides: TGTGCCAGCAGTTACCGGGGACAGGGCTACGAGCAGTACTTC.

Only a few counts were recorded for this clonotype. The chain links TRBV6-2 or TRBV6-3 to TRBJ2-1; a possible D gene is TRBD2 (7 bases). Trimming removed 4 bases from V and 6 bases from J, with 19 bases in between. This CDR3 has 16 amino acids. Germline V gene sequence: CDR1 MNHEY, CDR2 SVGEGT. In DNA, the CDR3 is TGTGCCAGCAGTTCCATGGGGGGGGCGCTTGGCAATGAGCAGTTCTTC. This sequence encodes CASSSMGGALGNEQFF.

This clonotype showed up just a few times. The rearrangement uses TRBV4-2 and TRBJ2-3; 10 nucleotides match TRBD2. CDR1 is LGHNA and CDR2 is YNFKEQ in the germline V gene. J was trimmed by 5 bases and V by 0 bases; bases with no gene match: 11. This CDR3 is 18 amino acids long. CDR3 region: CASSQDLRTSGNRDTQYF. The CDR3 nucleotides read TGTGCCAGCAGCCAAGACTTGAGAACTAGCGGGAATCGAGATACGCAGTATTTT.

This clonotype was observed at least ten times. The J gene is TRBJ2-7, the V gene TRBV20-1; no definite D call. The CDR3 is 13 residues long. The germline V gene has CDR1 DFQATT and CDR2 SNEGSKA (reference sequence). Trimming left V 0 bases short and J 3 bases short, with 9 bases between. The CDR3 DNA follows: TGCAGTGCTAGAGACCCCCTATTCTACGAGCAGTACTTC. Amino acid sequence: CSARDPLFYEQYF.

The CDR3 loop is CASRGDLSYNEQFF. Written as DNA, the CDR3 is TGCGCCAGCCGGGGGGACCTATCGTACAATGAGCAGTTCTTC. The chain is built from TRBV5-1 and TRBJ2-1; TRBD2 aligns across 7 bases. Germline trimming cut 7 bases from V and 4 bases from J; bases unmatched to any gene: 8. Germline lookup yields CDR1 SGHRS and CDR2 YFSETQ. The CDR3 sequence is 14 residues long.

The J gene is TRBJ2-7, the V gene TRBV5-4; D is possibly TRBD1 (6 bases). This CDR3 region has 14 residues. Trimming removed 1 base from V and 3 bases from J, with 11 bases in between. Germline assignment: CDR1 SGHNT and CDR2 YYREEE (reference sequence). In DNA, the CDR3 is TGTGCCAGCAGCTTGCAGGGGTGGGGCTACGAGCAGTACTTC. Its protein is CASSLQGWGYEQYF.

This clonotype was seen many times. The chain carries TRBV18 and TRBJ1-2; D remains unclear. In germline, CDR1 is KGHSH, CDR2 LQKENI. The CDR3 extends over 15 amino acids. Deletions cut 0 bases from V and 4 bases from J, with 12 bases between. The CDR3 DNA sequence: TGTGCCAGCTCACCACCGTCAGGAGAGGGCTATGGCTACACCTTC. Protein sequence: CASSPPSGEGYGYTF.

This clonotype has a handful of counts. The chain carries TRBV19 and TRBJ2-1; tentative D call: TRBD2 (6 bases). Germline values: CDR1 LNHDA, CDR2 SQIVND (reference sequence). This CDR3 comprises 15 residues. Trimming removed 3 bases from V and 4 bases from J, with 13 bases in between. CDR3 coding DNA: TGTGCCAGTAGTATGGAGGGGAGAAGTTACAATGAGCAGTTCTTC. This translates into CASSMEGRSYNEQFF. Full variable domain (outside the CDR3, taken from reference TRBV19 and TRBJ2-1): DGGITQSPKYLFRKEGQNVTLSCEQNLNHDAMYWYRQDPGQGLRLIYYSQIVNDFQKGDIAEGYSVSREKKESFPLTVTSAQKNPTAFYLCASSMEGRSYNEQFFGPGTRLTVL.

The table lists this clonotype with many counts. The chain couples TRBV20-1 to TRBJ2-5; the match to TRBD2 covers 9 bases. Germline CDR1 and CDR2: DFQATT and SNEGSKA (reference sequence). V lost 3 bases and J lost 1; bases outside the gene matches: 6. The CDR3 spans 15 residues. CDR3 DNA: TGCAGTGCTAGGGTAGCGGGAGCTCTCCAAGAGACCCAGTACTTC. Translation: CSARVAGALQETQYF.

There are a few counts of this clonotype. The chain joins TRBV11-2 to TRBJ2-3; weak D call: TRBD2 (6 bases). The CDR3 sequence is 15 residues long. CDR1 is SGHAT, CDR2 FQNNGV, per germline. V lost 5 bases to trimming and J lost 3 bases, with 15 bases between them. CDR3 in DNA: TGTGCCAGCAGCCTAAAGTACGGGAGAACAGATACGCAGTATTTT. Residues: CASSLKYGRTDTQYF.

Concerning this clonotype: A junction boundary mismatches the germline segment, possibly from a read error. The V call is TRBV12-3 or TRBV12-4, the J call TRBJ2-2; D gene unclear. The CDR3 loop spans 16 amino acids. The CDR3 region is CASSFLVWGRTEELFF. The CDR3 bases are TGTGCCAGCAGTTTTCTCGTCTGGGGAAGAACCGAGGAGCTGTTTTTT.

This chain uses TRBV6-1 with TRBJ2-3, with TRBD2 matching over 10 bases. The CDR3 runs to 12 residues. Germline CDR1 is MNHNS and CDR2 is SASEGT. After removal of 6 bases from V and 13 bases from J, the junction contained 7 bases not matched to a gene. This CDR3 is CASRSLAGVKYF. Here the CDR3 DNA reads TGTGCCAGCAGATCCCTAGCGGGAGTAAAGTATTTT.

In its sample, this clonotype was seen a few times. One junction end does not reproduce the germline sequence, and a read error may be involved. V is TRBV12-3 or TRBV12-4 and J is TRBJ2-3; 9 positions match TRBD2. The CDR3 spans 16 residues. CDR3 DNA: TGTGCCGGCAGTTTGGGTAGCGGGAGAGATAGGGATACGCAGTATTTT. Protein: CAGSLGSGRDRDTQYF.

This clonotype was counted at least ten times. CDR3: CSARDTVDVNIQYF. CDR3 DNA sequence: TGCAGTGCTAGAGATACGGTAGATGTAAACATTCAGTACTTC. This chain connects TRBV20-1 to TRBJ2-4; no definite D call. The germline V gene has CDR1 DFQATT and CDR2 SNEGSKA (reference sequence). Trimming removed 0 bases at V and 6 bases at J, with 12 bases between. This CDR3 is 14 amino acids long.

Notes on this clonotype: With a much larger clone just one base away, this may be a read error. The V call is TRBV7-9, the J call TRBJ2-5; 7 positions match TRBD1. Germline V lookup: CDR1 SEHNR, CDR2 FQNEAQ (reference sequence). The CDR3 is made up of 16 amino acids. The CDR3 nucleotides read TGTGCCAGCAACCTACCGGATCGGGACAGTCAAGAGACCCAGCACTTC. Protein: CASNLPDRDSQETQHF.

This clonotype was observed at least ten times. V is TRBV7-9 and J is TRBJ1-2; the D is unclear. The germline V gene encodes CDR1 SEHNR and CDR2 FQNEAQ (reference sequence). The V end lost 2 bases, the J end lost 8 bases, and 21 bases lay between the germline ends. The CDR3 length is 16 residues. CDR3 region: CASSLYTASLRYGYTF. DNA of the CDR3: TGTGCCAGCAGCTTATATACAGCCAGTCTGCGGTACGGCTACACCTTC.